This T cell receptor (beta chain) is drawn from a study of control samples from healthy donors and cancer patients. The length of the CDR3 is 15 residues. Germline V gene sequence: CDR1 PRHDT, CDR2 FYEKMQ (reference sequence). The V gene end was trimmed by 7 bases and the J gene end by 6 bases; junction bases not matched to a gene: 14. Clones were read by immunoSEQ multiplex PCR, and TCRdb kept only the in-frame ones, dropping some. This sample has about 94,000 clones, with 90% found just once. Sequences were obtained from blood. The sequence was collected from a woman younger than 35 in good health. The genes are TRBV13 and TRBJ2-7; 8 bases line up with TRBD1. CDR3 sequence (DNA): TGTGCCAGCACCTCGATGGACAGGGTTAATTCCGAGCAGTACTTC. Its translation is CASTSMDRVNSEQYF.